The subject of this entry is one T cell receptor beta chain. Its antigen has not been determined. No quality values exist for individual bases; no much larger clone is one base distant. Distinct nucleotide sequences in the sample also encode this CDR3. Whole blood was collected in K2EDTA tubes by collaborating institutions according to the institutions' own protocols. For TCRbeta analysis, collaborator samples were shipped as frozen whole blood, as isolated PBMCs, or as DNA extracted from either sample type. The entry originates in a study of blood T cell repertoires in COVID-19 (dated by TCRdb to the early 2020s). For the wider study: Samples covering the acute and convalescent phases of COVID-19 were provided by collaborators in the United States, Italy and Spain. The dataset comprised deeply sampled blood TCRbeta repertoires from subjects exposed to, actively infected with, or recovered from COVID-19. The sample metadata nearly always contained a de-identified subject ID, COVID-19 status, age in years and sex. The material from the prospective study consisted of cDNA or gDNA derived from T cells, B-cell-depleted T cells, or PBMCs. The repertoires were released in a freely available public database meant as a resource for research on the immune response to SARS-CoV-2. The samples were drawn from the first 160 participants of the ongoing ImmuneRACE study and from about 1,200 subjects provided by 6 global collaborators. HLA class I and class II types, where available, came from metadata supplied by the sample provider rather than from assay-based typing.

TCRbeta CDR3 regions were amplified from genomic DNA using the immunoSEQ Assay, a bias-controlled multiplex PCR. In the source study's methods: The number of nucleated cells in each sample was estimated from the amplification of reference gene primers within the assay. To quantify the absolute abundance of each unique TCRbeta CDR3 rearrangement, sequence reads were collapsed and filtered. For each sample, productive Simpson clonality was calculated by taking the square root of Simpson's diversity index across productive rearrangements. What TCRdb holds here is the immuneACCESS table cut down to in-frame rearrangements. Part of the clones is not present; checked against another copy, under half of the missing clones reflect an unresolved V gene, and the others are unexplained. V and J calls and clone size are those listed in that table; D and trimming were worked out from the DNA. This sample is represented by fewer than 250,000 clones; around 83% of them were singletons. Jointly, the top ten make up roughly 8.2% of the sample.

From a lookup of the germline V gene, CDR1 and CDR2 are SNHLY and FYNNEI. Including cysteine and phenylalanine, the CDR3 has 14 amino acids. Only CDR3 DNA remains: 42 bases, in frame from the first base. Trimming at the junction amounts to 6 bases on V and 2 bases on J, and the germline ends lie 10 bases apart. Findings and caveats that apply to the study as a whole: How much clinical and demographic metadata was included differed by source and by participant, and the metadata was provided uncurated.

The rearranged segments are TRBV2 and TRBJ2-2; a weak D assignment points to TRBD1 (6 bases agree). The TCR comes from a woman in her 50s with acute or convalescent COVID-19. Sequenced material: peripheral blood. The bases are TGTGCCAGCAGGAGGACAGAAAACACCGGGGAGCTGTTTTTT. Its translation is CASRRTENTGELFF.